Sequencing of this T cell receptor (beta chain) was carried out in a study of cytomegalovirus exposure and HLA in healthy donors. CDR3 length: 14 residues. Per germline, CDR1 LGHNT and CDR2 FRNRAP. The V gene lost 3 bases and the J gene lost 5 bases, with 13 bases spanning the gap. A multiplex PCR was run with 60 Vbeta primers and 13 Jbeta primers. Here immunoSEQ multiplex PCR was the method, and the copy in TCRdb shows in-frame clones only, minus some. The table has tens of thousands of clones, roughly 60% seen once; the top ten hold about 5.4%. In this sample, this clone turned up a few times. The chain couples TRBV12-5 to TRBJ2-5; TRBD2 is a possible D gene (5 bases). Material for sequencing was PBMCs. This TCR was sampled from a boy between 5 and 17 years old in good health and CMV-seropositive. The CDR3 here is CASGFEGIGETQYF. CDR3 sequence (DNA): TGTGCTAGTGGTTTCGAGGGTATCGGCGAGACCCAGTACTTC. The variable domain in full, with the rest retrieved from reference TRBV12-5 and TRBJ2-5, is DARVTQTPRHKVTEMGQEVTMRCQPILGHNTVFWYRQTMMQGLELLAYFRNRAPLDDSGMPKDRFSAEMPDATLATLKIQPSEPRDSAVYFCASGFEGIGETQYFGPGTRLLVL.